The 27 T cell receptor beta chains below come from one sample, sequenced in a study of metastatic and nonmetastatic thyroid tumors. All patients were untreated before thyroid surgery. TCRdb re-called clones from the PCR reads using MiXCR. The sample yields tens of thousands of clones, approximately 15% seen once. The sample consisted of blood. These receptors originate from a female donor with papillary thyroid cancer or a benign thyroid nodule (not recorded which). Some clones in this sample may be carry-over from other donors' samples.

This clone turned up a few times. The chain is built from TRBV6-1 and TRBJ2-2, with 8 bases aligning to TRBD2. The V segment lost 6 bases and the J segment 4 bases; nucleotides outside the gene matches: 10. From germline, CDR1 is MNHNS and CDR2 SASEGT. The CDR3 has 16 amino acids. CDR3 protein: CASRASGLVATGELFF. The CDR3 DNA reads as TGTGCCAGCAGAGCTTCGGGACTAGTGGCCACCGGGGAGCTGTTTTTT.

This clone turned up a few times. This may come from a read error, since a much larger clone is one base off. V is TRBV12-3 or TRBV12-4 and J is TRBJ2-6; the match to TRBD1 covers 8 bases. The CDR3 extends over 19 amino acids. V shed 2 bases, J shed 1 base, and the junction held 10 bases outside the gene matches. CDR3: CASSLRQGSLSSGANVLTF. The DNA for the CDR3 is TGTGCCAGCAGTTTACGACAGGGGAGCCTCTCTTCTGGGGCCAACGTCCTGACTTTC.

J is TRBJ1-5 and V is TRBV19; 8 bases are a match to TRBD1. V lost 2 bases, J lost 3 bases, and 9 bases stayed unmatched. This CDR3 has 17 residues. Germline V gene data show CDR1 as LNHDA and CDR2 as SQIVND (reference sequence). This chain's CDR3 is CASSIRARGRFNQPQHF. CDR3 nucleotides: TGTGCCAGTAGTATACGGGCCAGGGGGCGATTCAATCAGCCCCAGCATTTT.

This rearrangement joins TRBV3-1 to TRBJ2-7; TRBD2 is a possible D gene (6 bases). This CDR3 is 15 amino acids long. Germline V lookup: CDR1 LGHDT, CDR2 YNNKEL (reference sequence). The V end was cut by 4 bases, the J end by 0 bases, with 13 bases between. The CDR3: CASSLGTVSSYEQYF. CDR3 sequence (DNA): TGTGCCAGCAGCCTCGGGACTGTGAGCTCCTACGAGCAGTACTTC.

This clone has at least ten counts. This chain uses TRBV20-1 with TRBJ2-3; 12 bases are shared with TRBD2. Germline lookup yields CDR1 DFQATT and CDR2 SNEGSKA (reference sequence). Germline trimming cut 1 base from V and 2 bases from J; bases unmatched to any gene: 10. This CDR3 has 18 amino acids. CDR3 DNA sequence: TGCAGTGCTAGAGTAAGGGAAAGGACTAGCGGGGACACAGATACGCAGTATTTT. Protein sequence: CSARVRERTSGDTDTQYF.

Only a few counts were recorded for this clone. The rearrangement links TRBV12-3 or TRBV12-4 to TRBJ2-3; D perhaps matches TRBD2 (7 bases). V was pared by 3 bases and J by 4 bases, with 23 bases between. The CDR3 sequence is 18 residues long. In DNA form, the CDR3 reads TGTGCCAGCAGTTTGGTTGGGGGGGCGGTTTTTGGCGCAGATACGCAGTATTTT. Translating gives CASSLVGGAVFGADTQYF.

The rearrangement links TRBV28 to TRBJ2-1, with TRBD2 identical over 7 bases. This CDR3 comprises 16 residues. Germline V CDR1 and CDR2: MDHEN, SYDVKM. Unmatched junction bases numbered 12, after V lost 3 bases and J lost 7 bases. The CDR3 loop reads CASSLTGLSGWNEQFF. CDR3 nucleotide sequence: TGTGCCAGCAGTTTGACCGGCCTTAGCGGGTGGAATGAGCAGTTCTTC. Based on the CDR3 plus reference TRBV28 and TRBJ2-1, the full variable domain is DVKVTQSSRYLVKRTGEKVFLECVQDMDHENMFWYRQDPGLGLRLIYFSYDVKMKEKGDIPEGYSVSREKKERFSLILESASTNQTSMYLCASSLTGLSGWNEQFFGPGTRLTVL.

This clone was picked up many times. J is TRBJ2-7 and V is TRBV2; TRBD2 aligns across 10 bases. This CDR3 contains 14 residues. J lost 5 bases, V lost 3 bases, and 4 bases had no gene match. CDR1 and CDR2 (germline): SNHLY, FYNNEI. The CDR3 region is CASSDSAGGNEQYF. CDR3 DNA sequence: TGTGCCAGCAGTGACTCAGCGGGAGGGAACGAGCAGTACTTC.

This clone is deemed medium-sized (0.01 to 0.1%). The CDR3, as DNA: TGTGCCAGCACCGGGTTAGACGTCGCCTACGAGCAGTACTTC. It specifies CASTGLDVAYEQYF. The chain uses TRBV12-3 or TRBV12-4 and TRBJ2-7, with unresolved D. The CDR3 loop spans 14 amino acids. Trimming pared 7 bases from V and 2 bases from J, leaving 15 bases between.

This clone was observed at least ten times. The chain uses TRBV5-1 and TRBJ2-7, with TRBD1 matching 12 bases. With V trimmed by 4 bases and J by 5 bases, 10 bases remained unmatched. Germline CDR1 SGHRS, CDR2 YFSETQ. The CDR3 consists of 16 residues. CDR3 DNA sequence: TGCGCCAGCAGCCCACAGCCGGGACAGGGGGCCCACGAGCAGTACTTC. Translated: CASSPQPGQGAHEQYF.

This clone occurred many times. Within the sample, other DNA sequences also encode this same CDR3. The chain links TRBV12-3 or TRBV12-4 to TRBJ2-1; D possibly uses TRBD1 or TRBD2 (5 bases each). The CDR3 has 15 amino acids. V lost 8 bases, J lost 7 bases, and 21 bases lay in between. The CDR3 DNA is TGTGCCAGCGACCCTACCACCGGTGGGGGTAATGAGCAGTTCTTC. This gives the protein CASDPTTGGGNEQFF.

This clone has a handful of counts. This sequence may be a read error, since a much larger clone differs from it by one base. This rearrangement joins TRBV20-1 to TRBJ1-1, with a tentative D call TRBD1 (5 bases). This CDR3 spans 14 amino acids. Deletions cut 3 bases from V and 4 bases from J, with 15 bases between. Germline CDR1 reads DFQATT; CDR2 reads SNEGSKA (reference sequence). The chain's CDR3 is CSARGRLGCTEAFF. CDR3 nucleotide sequence: TGCAGTGCTAGGGGACGGTTGGGTTGCACTGAAGCTTTCTTT.

This clone was recorded many times. V gene TRBV4-2 combines with J gene TRBJ2-1; possible D gene TRBD2, 5 bases. CDR3 length: 16 residues. V was cut by 0 bases and J by 8 bases, with 17 bases left in between. Germline assignment: CDR1 LGHNA and CDR2 YNFKEQ. The CDR3 protein is CASSQDASPEGYEQFF. CDR3 nucleotide sequence: TGTGCCAGCAGCCAAGATGCGTCTCCAGAGGGCTATGAGCAGTTCTTC.

This clone was seen at least ten times. The V call is TRBV3-1, the J call TRBJ2-1; D may be TRBD1 (7 bases). The CDR3 sequence is 15 residues long. The germline CDR1 and CDR2 sequences are LGHDT and YNNKEL (reference sequence). The V gene lost 1 base and the J gene lost 7 bases, with 14 bases spanning the gap. The CDR3 reads CASSQGDRDSNEQFF. CDR3 DNA sequence: TGTGCCAGCAGCCAAGGTGACAGGGACTCAAATGAGCAGTTCTTC.

In this sample, this clone turned up a few times. A much larger clone is a single base away; this may be a read error. J is TRBJ1-4 and V is TRBV30; no clear D gene. CDR3 size: 13 residues. Germline assignment: CDR1 GTSNPN and CDR2 SVGIG (reference sequence). CDR3: CAWARPSTEKMFF. DNA for the CDR3: TGTGCCTGGGCCCGACCCTCTACCGAAAAAATGTTTTTT.

This clone was picked up a small number of times. A much larger clone differs from this one at a single base, so this may be a read error. This chain joins TRBV28 and TRBJ2-3; D is perhaps TRBD2 (6 bases). The CDR3 has 14 amino acids. Between the trimmed V and J ends, which lost 7 bases and 4 bases, there was a span of 15 bases. Germline CDR1 MDHEN, CDR2 SYDVKM. CDR3 bases: TGTGCCAGCATGGTGGAGGGCGTGGCAGATACGCAGTATTTT. It yields the protein CASMVEGVADTQYF. The full variable domain, in which reference TRBV28 and TRBJ2-3 provide the parts outside the CDR3, is DVKVTQSSRYLVKRTGEKVFLECVQDMDHENMFWYRQDPGLGLRLIYFSYDVKMKEKGDIPEGYSVSREKKERFSLILESASTNQTSMYLCASMVEGVADTQYFGPGTRLTVL.

J is TRBJ2-7 and V is TRBV4-1; 10 positions match TRBD2. The trim removed 1 base at V and 3 bases at J, leaving 6 bases unmatched. Germline values: CDR1 MGHRA, CDR2 YSYEKL. This CDR3 spans 16 amino acids. The CDR3 sequence: CASSQVGGLAFYEQYF. In nucleotides, the CDR3 is TGCGCCAGCAGCCAAGTTGGGGGACTAGCGTTCTACGAGCAGTACTTC.

With regard to this clone: The conserved final phenylalanine or tryptophan is absent from the CDR3, which likely points to a read error. The rearrangement links TRBV5-1 to TRBJ1-2, with D tentatively TRBD1 (6 bases). Germline V gives CDR1 SGHRS, CDR2 YFSETQ. The V and J ends lost 4 bases and 8 bases respectively, with 15 bases between them. This CDR3 has 13 residues. The CDR3: CASSPSGAAGYTL. In nucleotides, the CDR3 is TGCGCCAGCAGCCCCTCAGGGGCAGCGGGCTACACCTTA.

This clone was observed many times. This chain joins TRBV5-1 and TRBJ2-5; TRBD2 is a possible D gene (7 bases). The V and J ends lost 7 bases and 4 bases respectively, with 14 bases between them. The V gene's germline CDR1 is SGHRS and CDR2 YFSETQ. The CDR3 is 13 residues long. The CDR3 coding sequence is TGCGCCAGCCGTGAGGGGGGGCGAGAGACCCAGTACTTC. It is translated as CASREGGRETQYF.

This clone was picked up a small number of times. The chain links TRBV9 to TRBJ2-2, with D possibly matching TRBD2 (6 bases). Trimming left V 1 base short and J 5 bases short, with 12 bases between. Germline CDR1 and CDR2: SGDLS and YYNGEE. This CDR3 is built from 15 residues. This CDR3 is CASSVLAELTGELFF. CDR3 DNA: TGTGCCAGCAGCGTATTAGCGGAATTAACCGGGGAGCTGTTTTTT.

The chain uses TRBV12-3 or TRBV12-4 and TRBJ1-3; D gene ambiguous. This CDR3 region has 14 residues. Between the trimmed V and J ends, which lost 10 bases and 4 bases, there was a span of 17 bases. DNA of the CDR3: TGTGCCATAAACGGACCAAACCTCGGAAACACCATATATTTT. This codes for CAINGPNLGNTIYF.

This clone showed up just once. J is TRBJ2-1 and V is TRBV30; maybe TRBD2 (5 bases). Germline-derived CDR1 and CDR2 are GTSNPN and SVGIG (reference sequence). The CDR3 has 11 residues. Between the trimmed V and J ends, which lost 2 bases and 7 bases, there was a span of 6 bases. The CDR3 bases are TGTGCCTGGAGTAGAGGGAATGAGCAGTTCTTC. It is translated as CAWSRGNEQFF.

The table lists this clone with many counts. Since the CDR3 does not end with the conserved phenylalanine or tryptophan, this likely comes from a read error. The DNA is omitted, as the CDR3 cannot be located on it reliably, and the CDR3 follows TCRdb's listing. V and J are TRBV28 and TRBJ2-5; the table's D call of TRBD1 was not tested on the DNA. The CDR3 is 10 residues long, counting both termini. Germline V lookup: CDR1 MDHEN, CDR2 SYDVKM. The CDR3 loop reads CASSFPRDNR.

V usage is TRBV4-1 and J usage is TRBJ2-5; tentative D call: TRBD1 (5 bases). Germline V gene lookup returns CDR1 MGHRA and CDR2 YSYEKL. The V end was cut by 0 bases, the J end by 6 bases, with 11 bases between. The CDR3 covers 14 residues. The CDR3 nucleotides are TGCGCCAGCAGCCAAGAGGGGCTGGGAAAGACCCAGTACTTC. This translates into CASSQEGLGKTQYF.

This clone was recorded at least ten times. Additional DNA sequences in this sample encode the identical CDR3. The chain joins TRBV5-8 to TRBJ1-2, with D perhaps TRBD1 (5 bases). From germline, CDR1 is SGHTS and CDR2 YDEGEE. V dropped 5 bases and J dropped 0 bases, with 14 bases sitting between them. This CDR3 contains 15 residues. The CDR3 nucleotides read TGTGCCAGCAGGCGTCCCGGGACGGCTAACTATGGCTACACCTTC. This codes for CASRRPGTANYGYTF.

Of note for this clone: Being one base from a much bigger clone, this may be a read error. The sample holds other DNA sequences that translate to the same CDR3. The CDR3 protein is CASSQDGVGGSRNRYTF. The CDR3 DNA reads as TGTGCCAGCAGCCAAGACGGCGTCGGAGGGTCTCGGAATCGCTACACCTTC. The chain is built from TRBV3-1 and TRBJ1-2; no firm D call. V was pared by 0 bases and J by 9 bases, with 23 bases between. Germline CDR1 and CDR2: LGHDT and YNNKEL (reference sequence). The CDR3 is made up of 17 amino acids.

In its sample, this clone was seen many times. The chain has TRBV20-1 and TRBJ1-5; 7 bases map to TRBD1. Trimming cost V 4 bases and J 3 bases; bases outside gene matches: 3. CDR1 is DFQATT, CDR2 SNEGSKA, per germline (reference sequence). The CDR3 extends over 13 amino acids. The CDR3 DNA reads as TGCAGTGCTATGGGACAGCTCAATCAGCCCCAGCATTTT. Translating it yields CSAMGQLNQPQHF.